This is a list of T cell receptor beta chains from one sample in a study of vaccination and CD4 T cells after COVID-19. These receptors are not linked to any known antigen. Using its own MiXCR run on the PCR reads, TCRdb lists one record per CDR3 protein. The table lists approximately 2,100 distinct CDR3 sequences, around a sixth of them singletons. The sample comprised CD4+ T cells from blood, cultured in vitro. The receptors here all came from a human donor in good health. The CDR3 runs from the conserved cysteine through the conserved F or W. The order of the fields is clone size, J gene, D gene, V gene, CDR3 DNA, CDR3 protein. The D gene is left open where the match is weak. Size is stated for part of the rows, as once, few or many counts, or as a class when the clone is expanded.

clone_size: once; j_call: TRBJ2-2; d_call: NA; v_call: TRBV4-3; cdr3_nt: TGCGCCAGCAGCCAAGCGTGGGCGCCCCCCGGGGAGCTGTTTTTT; cdr3_aa: CASSQAWAPPGELFF
clone_size: few; j_call: TRBJ1-1; d_call: NA; v_call: TRBV5-1; cdr3_nt: TGCGCCAGCAGCCAAACAGCCAGGGGAGGGGGGAACACTGAAGCTTTCTTT; cdr3_aa: CASSQTARGGGNTEAFF
clone_size: medium-sized; j_call: TRBJ1-2; d_call: NA; v_call: TRBV6-1; cdr3_nt: TGTGCCAGCAGCCCGCCACGGAGCGTGGCTAACTATGGCTACACCTTC; cdr3_aa: CASSPPRSVANYGYTF
clone_size: NA; j_call: TRBJ2-1; d_call: TRBD2; v_call: TRBV7-2; cdr3_nt: TGTGCCAGCAGCTTAGAGGGCGGGGGGGGTTTCAATGAGCAGTTCTTC; cdr3_aa: CASSLEGGGGFNEQFF
clone_size: medium-sized; j_call: TRBJ1-5; d_call: NA; v_call: TRBV19; cdr3_nt: TGTGCCAGTAGTATGGGTGGGAGGGAAGGACAGCCCCAGCATTTT; cdr3_aa: CASSMGGREGQPQHF
clone_size: NA; j_call: TRBJ1-2; d_call: TRBD1; v_call: TRBV18; cdr3_nt: TGTGCCAGCTCACCCGGACAGGGTCCGTTGGGTGGCTACACCTTC; cdr3_aa: CASSPGQGPLGGYTF
clone_size: NA; j_call: TRBJ2-5; d_call: TRBD1; v_call: TRBV4-3; cdr3_nt: TGCGCCAGCAGCCAAGTTCCGGGACAGGGGGACGAGACCCAGTACTTC; cdr3_aa: CASSQVPGQGDETQYF
clone_size: few; j_call: TRBJ2-7; d_call: NA; v_call: TRBV4-3; cdr3_nt: TGCGCCAGCAGCCAAGGAGTCGGAACAATTGGTTACGAGCAGTACTTC; cdr3_aa: CASSQGVGTIGYEQYF
clone_size: few; j_call: TRBJ2-7; d_call: NA; v_call: TRBV21-1; cdr3_nt: TGTGCCAGCAGCAGTTCCGGGACAGGGGGCAACGAGCAGTACTTC; cdr3_aa: CASSSSGTGGNEQYF
clone_size: NA; j_call: TRBJ1-3; d_call: NA; v_call: TRBV18; cdr3_nt: TGTGCCAGCTCACCCACTACAGGGGGAAACACCATATATTTT; cdr3_aa: CASSPTTGGNTIYF
clone_size: large; j_call: TRBJ1-4; d_call: TRBD1; v_call: TRBV7-9; cdr3_nt: TGTGCCAGCAGCTTAGGACAGGGTTCGGGTGAAAAACTGTTTTTT; cdr3_aa: CASSLGQGSGEKLFF
clone_size: medium-sized; j_call: TRBJ2-5; d_call: TRBD2; v_call: TRBV7-2; cdr3_nt: TGTGCCAGCAGCTTAGTGCGGGGCGGGGGAGAGACCCAGTACTTC; cdr3_aa: CASSLVRGGGETQYF
clone_size: few; j_call: TRBJ2-1; d_call: TRBD2; v_call: TRBV7-8; cdr3_nt: TGTGCCAGCAGCTTTACTCGAGTTTTGCGGGGAGGGAACTACAATGAGCAGTTCTTC; cdr3_aa: CASSFTRVLRGGNYNEQFF
clone_size: medium-sized; j_call: TRBJ2-3; d_call: TRBD2; v_call: TRBV20-1; cdr3_nt: TGCAGTGCTAGACGGACTAGCGGGGGCACAGATACGCAGTATTTT; cdr3_aa: CSARRTSGGTDTQYF
clone_size: NA; j_call: TRBJ2-1; d_call: TRBD2; v_call: TRBV7-2; cdr3_nt: TGTGCCAGCAGCCGCGGACAGGGGACTAGCGGGAGGACTTTCAATGAGCAGTTCTTC; cdr3_aa: CASSRGQGTSGRTFNEQFF
clone_size: few; j_call: TRBJ1-1; d_call: TRBD1; v_call: TRBV2; cdr3_nt: TGTGCCAGCAGGGTCGACAGGGGCCCTGAAGCTTTCTTT; cdr3_aa: CASRVDRGPEAFF
clone_size: few; j_call: TRBJ1-2; d_call: TRBD1; v_call: TRBV5-7; cdr3_nt: TGTGCCAGCAGCTTAGAGGACAGGGGTTTGATTCACTATGGCTACACCTTC; cdr3_aa: CASSLEDRGLIHYGYTF
clone_size: few; j_call: TRBJ2-3; d_call: NA; v_call: TRBV7-2; cdr3_nt: TGTGCCAGCGTAAGAGACTACACAGATACGCAGTATTTT; cdr3_aa: CASVRDYTDTQYF
clone_size: NA; j_call: TRBJ1-3; d_call: TRBD1; v_call: TRBV6-5; cdr3_nt: TGTGCCAGCAGTTACTCGACAGGGGGCCGATACTCTGGAAACACCATATATTTT; cdr3_aa: CASSYSTGGRYSGNTIYF
clone_size: NA; j_call: TRBJ1-4; d_call: NA; v_call: TRBV4-1; cdr3_nt: TGCGCCAGCAGCCAACCCTACGGGGATGAAAAACTGTTTTTT; cdr3_aa: CASSQPYGDEKLFF
clone_size: few; j_call: TRBJ2-7; d_call: NA; v_call: TRBV27; cdr3_nt: TGTGCCAGCAGTTCATGGGGCGAGCAGTACTTC; cdr3_aa: CASSSWGEQYF
clone_size: few; j_call: TRBJ2-3; d_call: NA; v_call: TRBV11-1; cdr3_nt: TGTGCCAGCAGCTTCTCTGAGGGGGGAGATACGCAGTATTTT; cdr3_aa: CASSFSEGGDTQYF
clone_size: NA; j_call: TRBJ1-6; d_call: TRBD1; v_call: TRBV5-1; cdr3_nt: TGCGCCAGCAGCCAGGGACAGGGTGCCGATTCACCCCTCCACTTT; cdr3_aa: CASSQGQGADSPLHF
clone_size: NA; j_call: TRBJ2-7; d_call: NA; v_call: TRBV19; cdr3_nt: TGTGCCAGTAGTATAGGGTGGGGATACGAGCAGTACTTC; cdr3_aa: CASSIGWGYEQYF
clone_size: NA; j_call: TRBJ2-7; d_call: NA; v_call: TRBV5-1; cdr3_nt: TGCGCCAGCAGCTCCGGATCGACCTACGAGCAGTACTTC; cdr3_aa: CASSSGSTYEQYF
clone_size: few; j_call: TRBJ2-5; d_call: NA; v_call: TRBV3-1; cdr3_nt: TGTGCCAGCAGCCCCCCACAGACTGGGGAGACCCAGTACTTC; cdr3_aa: CASSPPQTGETQYF
clone_size: NA; j_call: TRBJ2-3; d_call: TRBD1; v_call: TRBV2; cdr3_nt: TGTGCCAGCCAGACAGGGGGCAGGGATACGCAGTATTTT; cdr3_aa: CASQTGGRDTQYF
clone_size: NA; j_call: TRBJ2-3; d_call: TRBD2; v_call: TRBV5-1; cdr3_nt: TGCGCCAGCAGAACCCTCAGCGGGGGGATGAGCACAGATACGCAGTATTTT; cdr3_aa: CASRTLSGGMSTDTQYF
clone_size: few; j_call: TRBJ2-7; d_call: TRBD1; v_call: TRBV6-1; cdr3_nt: TGTGCCAGACCCGACAGGGGTGGGAACGAGCAGTACTTC; cdr3_aa: CARPDRGGNEQYF
clone_size: NA; j_call: TRBJ1-5; d_call: NA; v_call: TRBV28; cdr3_nt: TGTGCCAGCAGTTCCGCAGGGTCCGGACTCAATCAGCCCCAGCATTTT; cdr3_aa: CASSSAGSGLNQPQHF
clone_size: NA; j_call: TRBJ2-2; d_call: NA; v_call: TRBV10-3; cdr3_nt: TGTGCCATCAGTGCGCGGGATGCCGACACCGGGGAGCTGTTTTTT; cdr3_aa: CAISARDADTGELFF
clone_size: NA; j_call: TRBJ2-4; d_call: TRBD2; v_call: TRBV20-1; cdr3_nt: TGCAGTCGTGGGGGGGAGGGCAAAAACATTCAGTACTTC; cdr3_aa: CSRGGEGKNIQYF
clone_size: medium-sized; j_call: TRBJ1-2; d_call: NA; v_call: TRBV19; cdr3_nt: TGTGCCAGTTTGGAGACAGATAACTATGGCTACACCTTC; cdr3_aa: CASLETDNYGYTF
clone_size: NA; j_call: TRBJ2-2; d_call: NA; v_call: TRBV27; cdr3_nt: TGTGCCAGCAGTTTCCCCCTGGGTGGTGCGAAAACCGGGGAGCTGTTTTTT; cdr3_aa: CASSFPLGGAKTGELFF
clone_size: NA; j_call: TRBJ2-7; d_call: TRBD1; v_call: TRBV10-3; cdr3_nt: TGTGCCATCAGTGGTAGTGGGACAGTATCCTACGAGCAGTACTTC; cdr3_aa: CAISGSGTVSYEQYF
clone_size: hyperexpanded; j_call: TRBJ2-3; d_call: TRBD1; v_call: TRBV5-1; cdr3_nt: TGCGCCAGCAGCTTGACCCCCGGGACAGGGTTGGCAGATACGCAGTATTTT; cdr3_aa: CASSLTPGTGLADTQYF
clone_size: few; j_call: TRBJ1-1; d_call: NA; v_call: TRBV6-2/TRBV6-3; cdr3_nt: TGTGCCAGCAATCCCCGGGGGGCGACTATGAAAGCTTTCTTT; cdr3_aa: CASNPRGATMKAFF
clone_size: NA; j_call: TRBJ1-6; d_call: NA; v_call: TRBV30; cdr3_nt: TGTGCCTGGAGACGACGGAGCTCCTATAATTCACCCCTCCACTTT; cdr3_aa: CAWRRRSSYNSPLHF
clone_size: few; j_call: TRBJ1-2; d_call: NA; v_call: TRBV28; cdr3_nt: TGTGCCAGCACCACAGCTAACTATGGCTACACCTTC; cdr3_aa: CASTTANYGYTF
clone_size: NA; j_call: TRBJ2-2; d_call: TRBD2; v_call: TRBV30; cdr3_nt: TGTGCCTGGAGTGTAGGACTAGCGGGGGGGCCAGCCGGGGAGCTGTTTTTT; cdr3_aa: CAWSVGLAGGPAGELFF
clone_size: NA; j_call: TRBJ1-5; d_call: NA; v_call: TRBV30; cdr3_nt: TGTGCCTGGGGGGGGGGCTCGTTAGTTGGTCAGCCCCAGCATTTT; cdr3_aa: CAWGGGSLVGQPQHF
clone_size: few; j_call: TRBJ1-1; d_call: NA; v_call: TRBV4-2; cdr3_nt: TGTGCCAGCAGCCAAGACCCCTATACGACTGGGAACACTGAAGCTTTCTTT; cdr3_aa: CASSQDPYTTGNTEAFF
clone_size: large; j_call: TRBJ2-3; d_call: NA; v_call: TRBV25-1; cdr3_nt: TGTGCCAGCACCCTCGCTGGGGGTACGCAGTATTTT; cdr3_aa: CASTLAGGTQYF
clone_size: few; j_call: TRBJ2-5; d_call: NA; v_call: TRBV11-2; cdr3_nt: TGTGCCAGCAGCTTTGGACCCCTTTCCCAAGAGACCCAGTACTTC; cdr3_aa: CASSFGPLSQETQYF
clone_size: NA; j_call: TRBJ1-5; d_call: NA; v_call: TRBV27; cdr3_nt: TGTGCCAGCCGGCCCTCAGCCCAGCATTTT; cdr3_aa: CASRPSAQHF
clone_size: NA; j_call: TRBJ1-1; d_call: NA; v_call: TRBV6-2/TRBV6-3; cdr3_nt: TGTGCCAGCAGTGGACTAGACGTAATAGCTTTCTTT; cdr3_aa: CASSGLDVIAFF
clone_size: NA; j_call: TRBJ1-1; d_call: NA; v_call: TRBV5-1; cdr3_nt: TGCGCCAGCAGCTTGAGTATAGGAGCGAACACTGAAGCTTTCTTT; cdr3_aa: CASSLSIGANTEAFF
clone_size: few; j_call: TRBJ2-5; d_call: NA; v_call: TRBV10-3; cdr3_nt: TGTGCCATCAGTGAGTCCGCACAACAAGAGACCCAGTACTTC; cdr3_aa: CAISESAQQETQYF
clone_size: few; j_call: TRBJ2-3; d_call: NA; v_call: TRBV11-2; cdr3_nt: TGTGCCAGCAGCACAAGACTAAGTGGAGATACGCAGTATTTT; cdr3_aa: CASSTRLSGDTQYF
clone_size: NA; j_call: TRBJ2-7; d_call: TRBD2; v_call: TRBV10-1; cdr3_nt: TGCGCCAGCAGTGATCCCGGGAGGGGGGTATCCTACGAGCAGTACTTC; cdr3_aa: CASSDPGRGVSYEQYF
clone_size: medium-sized; j_call: TRBJ1-2; d_call: NA; v_call: TRBV4-1; cdr3_nt: TGCGCCAGCAGCCAGATGGGGGGCTATGGCTACACCTTC; cdr3_aa: CASSQMGGYGYTF
clone_size: NA; j_call: TRBJ1-5; d_call: NA; v_call: TRBV28; cdr3_nt: TGTGCCACCCACCCCGACTATAGCAATCAGCCCCAGCATTTT; cdr3_aa: CATHPDYSNQPQHF
clone_size: NA; j_call: TRBJ2-5; d_call: NA; v_call: TRBV5-1; cdr3_nt: TGCGCCAGCAGCCCGCTCGGACGGCAAGAGACCCAGTACTTC; cdr3_aa: CASSPLGRQETQYF
clone_size: NA; j_call: TRBJ1-5; d_call: NA; v_call: TRBV10-3; cdr3_nt: TGTGCCATCAGTGAAAGACAGAATAGCAATCAGCCCCAGCATTTT; cdr3_aa: CAISERQNSNQPQHF